The present T cell receptor beta chain was sequenced within a study of blood T cell repertoires in COVID-19. Across the whole study: T cells, B-cell-depleted T cells, or PBMCs supplied cDNA or gDNA.

The CDR3 sequence is 13 residues long. Trimming left V 1 base short and J 6 bases short, with 6 bases between. CDR1 LGHDT and CDR2 YNNKEL come from the germline V gene (reference sequence). Clones were read by immunoSEQ multiplex PCR, and TCRdb kept only the in-frame ones, dropping some. Of about 100,000 clones listed, about 91% were seen once; the top ten hold around 7%. The sequencing input was peripheral blood. The source of this sequence is a man aged 50 to 59 with active or convalescent COVID-19. The chain joins TRBV3-1 (or the pseudogene TRBV3-2) to TRBJ2-2, with D unresolved. The CDR3 DNA is TGTGCCAGCAGCCAAGTTGCGTCCGGGGAGCTGTTTTTT. Translating gives CASSQVASGELFF.